What follows is one TCR beta chain and its context. The sample is drawn from a study of OX40 agonist ivuxolimab in advanced cancers. Study as a whole: It was permissible to have had prior anti-PD-1, anti-PD-L1 or anti-CTLA-4 therapy, and around 41% had some.

Profiling relied on immunoSEQ multiplex PCR, and the TCRdb table lists in-frame clones only, not all of them. The sample consists of around 35,000 clones, roughly 84% of them appearing once. Sequencing used CD4+ or CD8+ T cells sorted from blood, obtained in a trial of the OX40 agonist ivuxolimab. The clonotype was recovered from an adult with an advanced solid tumor such as melanoma, head and neck, liver or kidney cancer.

The CDR3 DNA follows: TGTGCCAGCAGCCAGAGCAAGGACACAGACTACGAGCAGTACTTC. Protein product: CASSQSKDTDYEQYF. V and J are TRBV21-1 and TRBJ2-7; TRBD1, the table's D call, lacks a check against the DNA. TRBV21-1 is a documented pseudogene. This CDR3 comprises 15 residues.